The 20 T cell receptor beta chains below all came from one sample that was sequenced in a study of T-cell reconstitution after alpha-beta-depleted transplantation in children. TCRbeta library preparation incorporated unique molecular identifiers. TCRdb reprocessed the PCR reads with MiXCR, giving one entry per CDR3 protein. The top ten hold roughly 2.6% of the sample, which has about 240,000 distinct CDR3 sequences, roughly 24% seen once. The source material was PBMCs, sampled before TCRalphabeta/CD19-depleted stem cell transplant. These receptor sequences come from a girl aged 2 to 10 with Fanconi anemia, due to receive a stem cell transplant.

The rearrangement joins TRBV7-9 to TRBJ1-1; D unresolved. The germline V gene encodes CDR1 SEHNR and CDR2 FQNEAQ (reference sequence). CDR3 length: 13 amino acids. Trimming pared 1 base from V and 7 bases from J, leaving 10 bases between. CDR3 sequence (DNA): TGTGCCAGCAGCTTAGTAGGCGGGTTTGAAGCTTTCTTT. Translation: CASSLVGGFEAFF.

This chain joins TRBV4-2 and TRBJ1-6; no reliable D call. Trimming pared 1 base from V and 7 bases from J, leaving 11 bases between. The germline V gene encodes CDR1 LGHNA and CDR2 YNFKEQ. The CDR3 is 15 amino acids. CDR3 residues: CASSQGSQNNSPLHF. CDR3 nucleotides: TGTGCCAGCAGCCAAGGCAGCCAGAACAATTCACCCCTCCACTTT.

The chain recombines TRBV6-5 with TRBJ2-7; tentative D call: TRBD1 (6 bases). There are 14 residues in the CDR3. The V gene lost 0 bases and the J gene lost 2 bases, with 8 bases spanning the gap. Per germline, CDR1 MNHEY and CDR2 SVGAGI. The CDR3 spells CASSYSTGTYEQYF. The CDR3 DNA follows: TGTGCCAGCAGTTACTCGACAGGAACCTACGAGCAGTACTTC.

A few counts support this clonotype. V is TRBV5-1 and J is TRBJ2-7, with unresolved D. V was pared by 5 bases and J by 5 bases, with 11 bases between. CDR1 is SGHRS and CDR2 is YFSETQ in the germline V gene. The CDR3 length is 12 residues. CDR3 coding DNA: TGCGCCAGCAGAGGGCTGAATCACGAGCAGTACTTC. Translating gives CASRGLNHEQYF.

The chain carries TRBV11-2 and TRBJ2-7, with TRBD2 as a possible D gene (5 bases). The CDR3 spans 15 residues. Germline values: CDR1 SGHAT, CDR2 FQNNGV. V lost 5 bases and J lost 3, with 17 bases in between. The CDR3 spells CASSPSRYGDYEQYF. The CDR3 DNA follows: TGTGCCAGCAGCCCCTCCAGGTACGGGGACTACGAGCAGTACTTC.

J is TRBJ2-3 and V is TRBV28, with 8 bases identical to TRBD2. The V and J ends lost 6 bases and 9 bases, in that order; junction bases with no gene match: 11. The CDR3 runs 14 residues. The germline CDR1 and CDR2 sequences are MDHEN and SYDVKM. The CDR3 reads CASRVPGGVWTQYF. CDR3 coding DNA: TGTGCCAGCAGGGTTCCGGGAGGGGTATGGACGCAGTATTTT.

V usage is TRBV7-6 and J usage is TRBJ1-1; perhaps TRBD1 as D (6 bases). This CDR3 has 12 residues. The germline V gene has CDR1 SGHVS and CDR2 FNYEAQ. Trimming took off 5 bases at V and 9 bases at J, with 13 bases between the two ends. The CDR3 DNA sequence: TGTGCCAGCAGCGTGGTAGGGGGTAAAGCTTTCTTT. Its protein product is CASSVVGGKAFF.

In its sample, this clonotype was seen many times. This chain joins TRBV20-1 and TRBJ2-3; 9 bases fit TRBD2. J gave up 6 bases and V 3 bases, and 7 bases lay outside the gene matches. The V gene's germline CDR1 is DFQATT and CDR2 SNEGSKA (reference sequence). This CDR3 region has 14 residues. This CDR3 is CSASVRLADDTQYF. The CDR3 DNA is TGCAGTGCTAGTGTGCGACTAGCGGATGATACGCAGTATTTT.

This clonotype has a handful of counts. V and J are TRBV5-1 and TRBJ2-7, with 7 bases aligning to TRBD1. V was clipped by 1 base and J by 2 bases; unmatched bases: 9. CDR3 length: 16 amino acids. Germline lookup yields CDR1 SGHRS and CDR2 YFSETQ. CDR3 in DNA: TGCGCCAGCAGCTTGTATGGACCGGGACAGACCTACGAGCAGTACTTC. Amino acid sequence: CASSLYGPGQTYEQYF. Variable domain in full (rest from reference TRBV5-1 and TRBJ2-7): KAGVTQTPRYLIKTRGQQVTLSCSPISGHRSVSWYQQTPGQGLQFLFEYFSETQRNKGNFPGRFSGRQFSNSRSEMNVSTLELGDSALYLCASSLYGPGQTYEQYFGPGTRLTVT.

The sample holds many counts of this clonotype. The chain couples TRBV7-2 to TRBJ2-5, with D possibly TRBD2 on 6 matching bases. Germline CDR1 reads SGHTA; CDR2 reads FQGNSA. The CDR3 extends over 13 amino acids. Trimming pared 8 bases from V and 5 bases from J, leaving 15 bases between. CDR3 nucleotide sequence: TGTGCCAGCGGTTTAGGAGGGACGGAGACCCAGTACTTC. Translating gives CASGLGGTETQYF.

This clonotype was seen more than once but under ten times. This chain uses TRBV5-1 with TRBJ2-3; D is uncertain. The CDR3 totals 14 residues. CDR1 and CDR2 from the germline V gene are SGHRS and YFSETQ. V lost 3 bases to trimming and J lost 0 bases, with 8 bases between them. The CDR3 sequence: CASSSTLSTDTQYF. CDR3 DNA: TGCGCCAGCAGCTCGACACTTAGCACAGATACGCAGTATTTT.

This clonotype has ten or more counts. This sequence joins TRBV9 and TRBJ2-1; the D is unclear. Germline V gene sequence: CDR1 SGDLS, CDR2 YYNGEE. The CDR3 sequence is 12 residues long. The V end lost 1 base, the J end lost 7 bases, and 6 bases lay between the germline ends. CDR3 sequence: CASSVNQNEQFF. Here the CDR3 DNA reads TGTGCCAGCAGCGTAAATCAGAATGAGCAGTTCTTC. Filled out from reference TRBV9 and TRBJ2-1, the complete variable domain reads DSGVTQTPKHLITATGQRVTLRCSPRSGDLSVYWYQQSLDQGLQFLIQYYNGEERAKGNILERFSAQQFPDLHSELNLSSLELGDSALYFCASSVNQNEQFFGPGTRLTVL.

This rearrangement joins TRBV5-5 to TRBJ2-1, with D perhaps TRBD1 (6 bases). With 4 bases removed from V and 2 bases from J, the gap between germline ends came to 13 bases. CDR1 is SGHKS, CDR2 YYEKEE, per germline (reference sequence). CDR3 length equals 15 residues. The DNA for the CDR3 is TGTGCCAGCAGCCTACTAGGGGGAGCCTACAATGAGCAGTTCTTC. It specifies CASSLLGGAYNEQFF.

This clonotype was detected only a few times. The chain recombines TRBV23-1 with TRBJ2-5; D is perhaps TRBD1 (5 bases). TRBV23-1 is placed among ORFs of uncertain function. This CDR3 region has 17 residues. Trimming removed 0 bases from V and 4 bases from J, with 18 bases in between. DNA of the CDR3: TGCGCCAGCAGTCAATCCACCAGGGATGAAGAAGGAGAGACCCAGTACTTC. It yields the protein CASSQSTRDEEGETQYF.

A few counts support this clonotype. The chain has TRBV7-3 and TRBJ2-3; D is uncertain. Germline V gene data show CDR1 as SGHTA and CDR2 as FQGTGA. CDR3 length: 13 residues. Trimming took off 6 bases at V and 0 bases at J, with 7 bases between the two ends. This CDR3 is CASRPPSTDTQYF. The CDR3 DNA sequence: TGTGCCAGCAGACCTCCTAGCACAGATACGCAGTATTTT.

V usage is TRBV2 and J usage is TRBJ2-1; the match to TRBD2 covers 9 bases. This CDR3 contains 16 residues. The germline gives CDR1 SNHLY, CDR2 FYNNEI. J gave up 8 bases and V 3 bases, and 11 bases lay outside the gene matches. This CDR3 is CASSDLGGRAPDEQFF. Here the CDR3 DNA reads TGTGCCAGCAGTGATTTGGGCGGGAGGGCCCCAGATGAGCAGTTCTTC.

In this sample, this clonotype turned up a few times. The chain uses TRBV20-1 and TRBJ2-7; D is perhaps TRBD1 (5 bases). CDR1 and CDR2 (germline): DFQATT, SNEGSKA (reference sequence). This CDR3 comprises 12 residues. Trimming took off 4 bases at V and 2 bases at J, with 9 bases between the two ends. As DNA, the CDR3 is TGCAGTGCTAAGACAGACCCCTACGAGCAGTACTTC. Translating it yields CSAKTDPYEQYF.

This clonotype has at least ten counts. The V gene is TRBV20-1, the J gene TRBJ1-6, with D maybe TRBD1 (5 bases). The germline CDR1 and CDR2 sequences are DFQATT and SNEGSKA (reference sequence). V lost 6 bases to trimming and J lost 10 bases, with 13 bases between them. The CDR3 loop spans 12 amino acids. The CDR3 protein is CSALAGGSPLHF. CDR3 coding DNA: TGCAGTGCCCTCGCGGGGGGATCACCCCTCCACTTT.

This clonotype showed up just a few times. Germline is not matched at one junction end, which may reflect a read error. The rearrangement links TRBV29-1 to TRBJ2-3, with 14 bases lining up with TRBD2. The CDR3 sequence is 9 residues long. CDR1 is SQVTM and CDR2 is ANQGSEA in the germline V gene. The CDR3 region is CSVGLAGGF. CDR3 nucleotide sequence: TGCAGCGTAGGACTAGCGGGAGGTTTT.

The rearrangement joins TRBV6-1 to TRBJ2-1, with TRBD2 matching over 8 bases. The CDR3 is 15 amino acids. The germline V gene encodes CDR1 MNHNS and CDR2 SASEGT. V lost 5 bases, J lost 2 bases, and 5 bases stayed unmatched. The CDR3 sequence: CASSTGTRAYNEQFF. CDR3 DNA sequence: TGTGCCAGCAGTACCGGGACTAGGGCCTACAATGAGCAGTTCTTC.